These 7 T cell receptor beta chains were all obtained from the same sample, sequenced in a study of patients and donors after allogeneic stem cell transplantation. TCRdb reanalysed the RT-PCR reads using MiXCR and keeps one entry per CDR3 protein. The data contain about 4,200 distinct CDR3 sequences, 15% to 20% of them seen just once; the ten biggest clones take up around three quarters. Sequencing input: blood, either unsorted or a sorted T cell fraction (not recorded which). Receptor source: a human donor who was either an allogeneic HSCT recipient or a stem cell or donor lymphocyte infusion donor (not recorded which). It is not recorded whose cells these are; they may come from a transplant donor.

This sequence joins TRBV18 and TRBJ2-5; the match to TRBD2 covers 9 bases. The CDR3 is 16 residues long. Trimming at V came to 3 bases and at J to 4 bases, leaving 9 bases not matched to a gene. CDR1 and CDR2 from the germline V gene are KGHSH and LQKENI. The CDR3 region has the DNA TGTGCCAGCTCACCGGCGGGAGGGGTGTTCGGAGAGACCCAGTACTTC. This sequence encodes CASSPAGGVFGETQYF.

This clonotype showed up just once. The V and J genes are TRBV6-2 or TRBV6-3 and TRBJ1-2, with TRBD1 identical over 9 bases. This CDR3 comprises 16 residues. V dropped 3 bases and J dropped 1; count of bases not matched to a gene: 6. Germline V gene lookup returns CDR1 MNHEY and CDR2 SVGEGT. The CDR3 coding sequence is TGTGCCAGCAGTTATTACGGGACAGGGCTTAACTATGGCTACACCTTC. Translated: CASSYYGTGLNYGYTF.

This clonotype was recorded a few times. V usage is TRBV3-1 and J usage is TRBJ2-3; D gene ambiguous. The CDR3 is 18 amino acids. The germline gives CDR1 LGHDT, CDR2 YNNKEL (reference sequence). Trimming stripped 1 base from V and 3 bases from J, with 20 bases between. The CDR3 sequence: CASSQGMWARSLTDTQYF. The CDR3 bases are TGTGCCAGCAGCCAAGGGATGTGGGCCCGATCCCTTACAGATACGCAGTATTTT.

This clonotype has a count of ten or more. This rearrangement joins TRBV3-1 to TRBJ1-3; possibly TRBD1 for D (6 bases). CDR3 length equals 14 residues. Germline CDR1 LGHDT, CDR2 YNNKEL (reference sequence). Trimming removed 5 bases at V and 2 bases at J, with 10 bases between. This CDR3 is CASSFTGTGNTIYF. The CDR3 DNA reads TGTGCCAGCAGCTTTACAGGGACTGGAAACACCATATATTTT.

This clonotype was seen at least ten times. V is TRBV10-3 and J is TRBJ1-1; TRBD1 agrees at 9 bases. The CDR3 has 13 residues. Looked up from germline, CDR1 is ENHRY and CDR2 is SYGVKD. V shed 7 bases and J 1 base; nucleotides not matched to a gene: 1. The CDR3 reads CAIKGQGNTEAFF. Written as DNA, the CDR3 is TGTGCCATCAAGGGACAGGGGAACACTGAAGCTTTCTTT.

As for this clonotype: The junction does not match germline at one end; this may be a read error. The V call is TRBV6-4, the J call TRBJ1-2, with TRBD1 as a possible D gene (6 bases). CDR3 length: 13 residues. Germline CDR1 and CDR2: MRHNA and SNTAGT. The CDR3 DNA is TGCGCCAGCAGTAAAGGGGGGAGCTATGGCTACACCTTC. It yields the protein CASSKGGSYGYTF.

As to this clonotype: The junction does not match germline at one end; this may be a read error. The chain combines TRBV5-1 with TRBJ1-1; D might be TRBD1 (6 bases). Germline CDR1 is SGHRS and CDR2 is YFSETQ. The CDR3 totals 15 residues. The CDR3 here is CASSSLRGLITGAFF. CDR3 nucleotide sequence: TGCGCCAGCAGCTCCCTCCGGGGGCTAATCACTGGAGCTTTCTTT.